Below are 10 T cell receptor beta chains sequenced from a single sample in a study of shared clonotypes between healthy human individuals. Method: immunoSEQ multiplex PCR; TCRdb's copy keeps in-frame clones and lacks some. The repertoire holds 2.5 million or so clones, with over 85% as singletons. The sequenced sample was naive CD4+ T cells sorted from blood. Noted subset: CD45RA+ positively selected. Receptor source: a man aged 18-30 years in good health.

This chain joins TRBV19 and TRBJ2-1; TRBD2 matches at 7 bases. After removal of 6 bases from V and 5 bases from J, the junction contained 13 bases not matched to a gene. Germline V gene sequence: CDR1 LNHDA, CDR2 SQIVND (reference sequence). This CDR3 comprises 16 residues. CDR3 sequence reads: CASRGLGGGNDNEQFF. CDR3 bases: TGTGCCAGTAGAGGACTAGGCGGGGGAAATGACAATGAGCAGTTCTTC.

This chain uses TRBV27 with TRBJ1-6, with a weak D call TRBD1 (6 bases). Per germline, CDR1 MNHEY and CDR2 SMNVEV (reference sequence). Trimming removed 6 bases from V and 7 bases from J, with 13 bases in between. The CDR3 consists of 14 residues. CDR3 coding DNA: TGTGCCAGCAGCATGGGGGGCTTCAATTCACCCCTCCACTTT. Translation: CASSMGGFNSPLHF.

The chain links TRBV19 to TRBJ1-3, with TRBD1 identical over 8 bases. With V trimmed by 7 bases and J by 0 bases, 8 bases remained unmatched. The CDR3 sequence is 16 residues long. In germline, CDR1 is LNHDA, CDR2 SQIVND (reference sequence). The CDR3 protein is CASTSRDRISGNTIYF. The CDR3 DNA sequence: TGTGCCAGTACCTCCCGGGACAGGATCTCTGGAAACACCATATATTTT.

The rearrangement uses TRBV10-3 and TRBJ2-1; D perhaps matches TRBD1 (5 bases). Germline-derived CDR1 and CDR2 are ENHRY and SYGVKD. The germline V and J ends were trimmed by 10 bases and 7 bases, with 14 bases remaining between them. There are 12 residues in the CDR3. The DNA for the CDR3 is TGTGCCACCAGCCCTCAGGGAAATGAGCAGTTCTTC. Its translation is CATSPQGNEQFF.

The chain combines TRBV6-5 with TRBJ2-7, with 9 bases that match TRBD1. Per the germline V gene, CDR1 is MNHEY and CDR2 is SVGAGI. The V segment lost 7 bases and the J segment 3 bases; nucleotides outside the gene matches: 10. This CDR3 comprises 15 residues. The CDR3 region is CASILAPGQGYEQYF. The CDR3, as DNA: TGTGCCAGCATACTCGCTCCGGGACAGGGCTACGAGCAGTACTTC.

This chain joins TRBV28 and TRBJ2-1; TRBD2 agrees at 7 bases. Unmatched junction bases numbered 8, after V lost 5 bases and J lost 7 bases. The germline V gene has CDR1 MDHEN and CDR2 SYDVKM. The CDR3 contains 14 residues. The CDR3 nucleotides are TGTGCCAGCAGTCCCCTCGCGGGAGAAAATGAGCAGTTCTTC. It yields the protein CASSPLAGENEQFF.

The rearrangement joins TRBV28 to TRBJ2-1; 9 bases align to TRBD1. The CDR3 length is 13 residues. From germline, CDR1 is MDHEN and CDR2 SYDVKM. V shed 6 bases, J shed 12 bases, and the junction held 9 bases outside the gene matches. Here the CDR3 reads CASRSGQGQRQFF. The DNA of the CDR3 is TGTGCCAGCAGATCAGGACAGGGGCAACGGCAGTTCTTC.

V is TRBV4-3 and J is TRBJ2-3; 9 bases match TRBD2. The CDR3 length is 16 residues. Germline CDR1 and CDR2: LGHNA and YSLEER. The junction had 4 bases not matched to a gene; V was cut back by 1 base and J by 2 bases. Written as DNA, the CDR3 is TGCGCCAGCAGCCAAGCGGGCGGGAGGGACACAGATACGCAGTATTTT. The encoded protein is CASSQAGGRDTDTQYF.

The J gene is TRBJ1-1, the V gene TRBV18; D possibly corresponds to TRBD1 (6 bases). Germline CDR1 and CDR2: KGHSH and LQKENI. The V gene lost 6 bases and the J gene lost 1 base, with 15 bases spanning the gap. The CDR3 spans 15 residues. In DNA form, the CDR3 reads TGTGCCAGCTCTCAGAACGGACAGCCGAACACTGAAGCTTTCTTT. This sequence encodes CASSQNGQPNTEAFF.

The V and J genes are TRBV5-1 and TRBJ2-3; the match to TRBD1 covers 7 bases. V shed 4 bases and J 2 bases; nucleotides not matched to a gene: 10. Germline CDR1 SGHRS, CDR2 YFSETQ. The length of the CDR3 is 16 residues. The CDR3 nucleotides read TGCGCCAGCAGCCCCCCGTGGACAGGACCCACAGATACGCAGTATTTT. It is translated as CASSPPWTGPTDTQYF. Filled out from reference TRBV5-1 and TRBJ2-3, the complete variable domain reads KAGVTQTPRYLIKTRGQQVTLSCSPISGHRSVSWYQQTPGQGLQFLFEYFSETQRNKGNFPGRFSGRQFSNSRSEMNVSTLELGDSALYLCASSPPWTGPTDTQYFGPGTRLTVL.